This T cell receptor beta chain was identified in a study of human thymus T cells. General study points: Blood and thymic repertoires both appeared biased in V and J gene usage. Related research described strongly overlapping thymic repertoires in unrelated people.

Obtained as resections during corrective heart surgery, the thymus tissue was then studied. Donation was from healthy Finnish infants who were having corrective surgery that addressed congenital heart defects. Sequencing was performed with immunoSEQ multiplex PCR; in TCRdb, only in-frame clones are kept and a portion is missing. The sample includes tens of thousands of clones, roughly 95% of them seen just once. The germline V gene has CDR1 SGHDT and CDR2 YYEEEE. Trimming removed 0 bases from V and 0 bases from J, with 7 bases in between. The CDR3 length is 15 residues. In regard to this clone: Its specificity is unknown.

The V and J genes are TRBV5-6 and TRBJ1-5; D is ambiguous. Sequencing used thymus tissue. The sequence came from a girl under three years old with a congenital heart defect but otherwise immunologically healthy. The CDR3 nucleotides are TGTGCCAGCAGCTTGGCGGCCTATAGCAATCAGCCCCAGCATTTT. Protein product: CASSLAAYSNQPQHF.